The 7 T cell receptor beta chains below all came from one sample that was sequenced in a study of cytomegalovirus exposure and HLA in healthy donors. The PCR contained 60 Vbeta and 13 Jbeta primers. The assay was immunoSEQ multiplex PCR, and TCRdb's table has in-frame clones only and misses some. The sample shows about 130,000 clones, more than 80% of them seen only once. The sequenced sample was PBMCs. The receptors come from a man aged 25 to 40 in good health and CMV-seropositive.

J is TRBJ2-1 and V is TRBV6-1, with 10 bases identical to TRBD1. This CDR3 region has 14 residues. Per germline, CDR1 MNHNS and CDR2 SASEGT. Trimming cost V 6 bases and J 10 bases; bases outside gene matches: 9. The CDR3 bases are TGTGCCAGCAGCAGGGACAGGGGAGGTGGGGAGCAGTTCTTC. Translated: CASSRDRGGGEQFF.

V gene TRBV4-2 combines with J gene TRBJ1-5, with 7 bases that match TRBD1. This CDR3 spans 16 amino acids. The germline gives CDR1 LGHNA, CDR2 YNFKEQ. V shed 0 bases and J 6 bases; nucleotides not matched to a gene: 8. The CDR3 loop reads CASSQETGAVSQPQHF. Written as DNA, the CDR3 is TGTGCCAGCAGCCAAGAAACAGGGGCTGTCAGTCAGCCCCAGCATTTT.

The CDR3: CASSVVKGQGGDEPQHF. CDR3 DNA: TGTGCCAGCAGCGTAGTCAAGGGACAGGGGGGAGATGAACCCCAGCATTTT. The chain is built from TRBV9 and TRBJ1-5, with 11 positions matching TRBD1. Trimming at V came to 0 bases and at J to 10 bases, leaving 12 bases not matched to a gene. Germline V gene data show CDR1 as SGDLS and CDR2 as YYNGEE. This CDR3 region has 17 residues.

The chain combines TRBV19 with TRBJ2-1, with TRBD1 identical over 8 bases. Germline CDR1 and CDR2: LNHDA and SQIVND (reference sequence). This CDR3 has 13 residues. The V and J ends lost 9 bases and 3 bases, in that order; junction bases with no gene match: 4. The CDR3 region has the DNA TGTGCCAGCGGACAGGGAGGCTACAATGAGCAGTTCTTC. Encoded protein: CASGQGGYNEQFF.

The DNA of the CDR3 is TGTGCCAGTACCAGGTACACTGAAGCTTTCTTT. It yields the protein CASTRYTEAFF. The V and J genes are TRBV19 and TRBJ1-1, with unresolved D. Deletions cut 7 bases from V and 3 bases from J, with 6 bases between. This CDR3 has 11 amino acids. Per germline, CDR1 LNHDA and CDR2 SQIVND (reference sequence).

The rearrangement joins TRBV28 to TRBJ1-6, with D perhaps matching TRBD1 (5 bases). CDR1 MDHEN and CDR2 SYDVKM come from the germline V gene. CDR3 size: 15 residues. Trimming stripped 3 bases from V and 9 bases from J, with 15 bases between. The DNA of the CDR3 is TGTGCCAGCAGTTTTGGGGGGGGTTTTCGTTCACCCCTCCACTTT. Translating it yields CASSFGGGFRSPLHF.

The V gene is TRBV7-2, the J gene TRBJ2-5, with D uncertain. Germline-derived CDR1 and CDR2 are SGHTA and FQGNSA. Between the trimmed V and J ends, which lost 7 bases and 2 bases, there was a span of 14 bases. The CDR3 is made up of 14 amino acids. The CDR3 loop reads CASTSPSVQETQYF. CDR3 in DNA: TGTGCCAGCACCTCCCCCAGTGTACAAGAGACCCAGTACTTC.